The source of this TCR beta chain is a study of cytomegalovirus exposure and HLA in healthy donors. The study, taken as a whole, reports: Sequencing probably produced one cluster of sequence variants that were highly shared. Sequences of the TCR beta chain were said to predict the HLA-A and HLA-B alleles of most subjects accurately. Earlier analysis yielded a pattern in which most TCR beta V segments were productive about 90% or about 30% of the time.

Remarks on this clone: Its antigen remains unknown.

The V end was cut by 5 bases, the J end by 4 bases, with 11 bases between. Looked up from germline, CDR1 is SGHTA and CDR2 is FQGNSA. The CDR3 spans 13 residues. The PCR used 60 Vbeta and 13 Jbeta primers. TCRdb keeps only in-frame clones here, not all; method: immunoSEQ multiplex PCR. The sample table sets out about 200,000 clones. This chain connects TRBV7-2 to TRBJ1-2; D gene unclear. The receptor's source is a boy younger than 18 in good health and CMV-seronegative. Sequencing used PBMCs. The CDR3: CASSPSPGYGYTF. As DNA, the CDR3 is TGTGCCAGCAGCCCCTCCCCGGGCTATGGCTACACCTTC.